This T cell receptor beta chain was captured in a study of blood T cell repertoires in COVID-19 (dated by TCRdb to about 2020). Study-wide context: The collaborator samples originated in the United States, Italy and Spain and spanned the acute and convalescent phases of COVID-19. The material from the prospective study consisted of cDNA or gDNA derived from T cells, B-cell-depleted T cells, or PBMCs. Deeply sampled blood TCRbeta repertoires from subjects exposed to, actively infected with, or recovered from COVID-19 were included in the dataset. The repertoires were made available in a free public database intended to serve as a resource for research on the immune response to SARS-CoV-2. Samples came from the ongoing ImmuneRACE study (first 160 participants) plus 1,254 subjects from 6 global collaborators. A de-identified subject ID, COVID-19 status, age in years and sex were almost always included in the sample metadata. HLA class I and class II types, where available, came from metadata supplied by the sample provider rather than from assay-based typing.

From the germline V gene (reference sequence), CDR1 is LNHDA and CDR2 is SQIVND. At the junction V is shortened by 9 bases and J by 5 bases; bases outside the gene matches: 3. There are 12 amino acids in the CDR3, from cysteine to phenylalanine inclusive. Only the CDR3 region is kept as DNA, spanning 36 bases read in frame from base 1. Overall study results and their limits: Clinical and demographic metadata were provided uncurated, with the amount varying by source and participant.

As to this clone: Its specific antigen is unknown. Per-nucleotide qualities are absent, and no much larger clonotype sits a single base away.

The collaborating institutions used their own protocols to collect whole blood in K2EDTA tubes. For TCRbeta analysis, collaborator samples were shipped as frozen whole blood, as isolated PBMCs, or as DNA extracted from either sample type. TCRbeta CDR3 regions were amplified from genomic DNA using the immunoSEQ Assay, a bias-controlled multiplex PCR. In the paper's pipeline: The number of nucleated cells in each sample was estimated by amplification of reference gene primers within the assay. To quantify the absolute abundance of each unique TCRbeta CDR3 rearrangement, sequence reads were collapsed and filtered. Productive Simpson clonality was computed per sample as the square root of Simpson's diversity index over productive rearrangements. TCRdb mirrors the immuneACCESS table, restricted to in-frame sequences. Some clones are absent from its copies; in checked studies, under half trace to an unresolved V gene, and the reason for the others is unknown. V and J calls and clone size are as listed in that table; D and trimming were resolved from the DNA. The sample table records around 100,000 clones; around 84% of these occur just once. Approximately 13% of the sample goes to the ten largest clones.

This clonotype originated in a human donor in a cohort sampled during active COVID-19. In this chain, TRBV19 is recombined with TRBJ1-2, with 10 bases aligning to TRBD1. The sample consisted of peripheral blood. The CDR3 here reads CASRDRGYGYTF. The DNA sequence is given as TGTGCCAGCCGGGACAGGGGATATGGCTACACCTTC.